This TCR beta chain was sequenced for a study of PD-1 blockade in classical Hodgkin lymphoma. Study-level findings and limits: Unlike CD8+ TCR diversity, which did not rise significantly by C4D1, CD4+ TCR diversity did. Newly diagnosed patients reportedly trailed healthy donors in baseline TCR diversity. Underlying causes for the observed repertoire differences were not defined, possibly disease activity or prior therapy.

Details on this clone: The target antigen is unknown.

Only in-frame clones appear in the TCRdb table, and some are missing; sequencing was by immunoSEQ multiplex PCR. Of about 90,000 clones in the sample, approximately 90% were seen once. Time point specified: cycle 4 day 1 (C4D1), after six to seven weeks of nivolumab. Each patient's relapse followed autologous stem cell transplantation, and brentuximab vedotin exposure varied. V dropped 0 bases and J dropped 2; count of bases not matched to a gene: 5. The CDR3 runs 17 residues. The germline gives CDR1 SGDLS, CDR2 YYNGEE. The clonotype originates from a human donor with classical Hodgkin lymphoma. The gene calls are TRBV9 and TRBJ2-3; TRBD2 aligns across 11 bases. The sequencing used peripheral blood mononuclear cells (PBMCs), collected before the fourth cycle of nivolumab. The DNA for the CDR3 is TGTGCCAGCAGCGTAGCTCTAGCGGGGGGAAACACAGATACGCAGTATTTT. Translated: CASSVALAGGNTDTQYF.